This TCR beta chain is from a study of blood T cell repertoires in COVID-19. Sequencing was performed with immunoSEQ multiplex PCR; in TCRdb, only in-frame clones are kept and a portion is missing. This table has 65,000 or so clones, 75% to 80% appearing once. Germline V gives CDR1 SGHDT, CDR2 YYEEEE. Trimming took off 3 bases at V and 0 bases at J, with 12 bases between the two ends. The CDR3 contains 16 residues. The sequence was obtained from a human donor in a cohort sampled during active COVID-19. The rearrangement joins TRBV5-6 to TRBJ1-4; D is unresolved. The sequenced sample was peripheral blood. The CDR3 bases are TGTGCCAGCAGCTCCCTGCGTGGTACAACTAATGAAAAACTGTTTTTT. Residues: CASSSLRGTTNEKLFF.